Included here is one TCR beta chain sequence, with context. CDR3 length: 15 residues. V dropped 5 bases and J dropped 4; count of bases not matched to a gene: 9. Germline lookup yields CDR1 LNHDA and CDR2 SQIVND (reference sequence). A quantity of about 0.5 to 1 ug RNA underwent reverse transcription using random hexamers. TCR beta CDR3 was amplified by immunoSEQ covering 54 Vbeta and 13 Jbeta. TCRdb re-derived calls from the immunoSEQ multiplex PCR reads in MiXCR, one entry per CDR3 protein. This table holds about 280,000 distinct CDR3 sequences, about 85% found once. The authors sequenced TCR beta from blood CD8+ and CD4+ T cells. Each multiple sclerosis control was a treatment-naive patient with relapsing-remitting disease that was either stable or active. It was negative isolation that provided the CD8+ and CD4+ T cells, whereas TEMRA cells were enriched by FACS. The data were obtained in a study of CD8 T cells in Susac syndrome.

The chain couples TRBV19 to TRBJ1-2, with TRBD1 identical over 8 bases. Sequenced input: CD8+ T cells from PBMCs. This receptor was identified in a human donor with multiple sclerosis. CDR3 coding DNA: TGTGCCAGTAGTTCGTCAGGGGGCGCTCGCTATGGCTACACCTTC. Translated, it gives CASSSSGGARYGYTF.